This T cell receptor beta chain originates from a study of siplizumab effects on memory and regulatory T cells. For every sample, roughly 94,000 TCR templates were assayed. Clones were sequenced by immunoSEQ multiplex PCR, and TCRdb holds only the in-frame ones, with some missing. The table lists 75,000 to 100,000 clones, around 94% of them singletons. The CDR3 extends over 14 amino acids. The ends lost 7 bases at V and 4 bases at J; junction bases unmatched: 5. In germline, CDR1 is SGHRS, CDR2 YFSETQ. Study results and caveats: Contribution to the alloresponse seemed major for naive T cells, which also seemed more diverse than memory cells. Siplizumab significantly decreased alloreactive sequences from unstimulated CD4+ memory cells. Most proliferating CD4+ or CD8+ clones, roughly 75-97%, had no naive or memory assignment.

Concerning this clone itself: Antigen unknown.

This rearrangement joins TRBV5-1 to TRBJ1-3; 10 positions agree with TRBD1. This TCR was recovered from a human donor in good health. The source material was non-Treg CD4+ T cells sorted from blood. CDR3 sequence reads: CASGTGDPGNTIYF. The CDR3 bases are TGCGCCAGCGGGACAGGGGACCCCGGAAACACCATATATTTT.